This T cell receptor (beta chain) was obtained from a study of CD8 T cells in Susac syndrome. Germline CDR1 reads MNHEY; CDR2 reads SVGAGI. V shed 6 bases and J shed 11 bases, with 13 bases lying between them. The CDR3 has 12 residues. Reverse transcription of roughly 0.45 to 1 ug RNA was performed with random hexamers. TCRdb ran MiXCR on the immunoSEQ multiplex PCR reads and lists one entry per CDR3 protein. The table has around 150,000 distinct CDR3 sequences, 95% seen once. The sample was CD4+ T cells from PBMCs. The receptor was isolated from a human donor with Susac syndrome. The chain couples TRBV6-5 to TRBJ1-4; the D is unclear. The DNA of the CDR3 is TGTGCCAGCAGCCCCGAGATCGGGAAACTGTTTTTT. Amino acid sequence: CASSPEIGKLFF.